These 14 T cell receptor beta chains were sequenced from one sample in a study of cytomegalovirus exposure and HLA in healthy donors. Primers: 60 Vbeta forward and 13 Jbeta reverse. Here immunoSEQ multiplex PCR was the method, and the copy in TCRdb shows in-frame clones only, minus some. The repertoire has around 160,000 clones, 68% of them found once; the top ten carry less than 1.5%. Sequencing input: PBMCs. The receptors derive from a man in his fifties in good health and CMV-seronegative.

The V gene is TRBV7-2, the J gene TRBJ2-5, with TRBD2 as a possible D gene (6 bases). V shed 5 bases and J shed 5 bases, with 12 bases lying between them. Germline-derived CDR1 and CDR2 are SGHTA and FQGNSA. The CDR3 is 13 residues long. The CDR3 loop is CASSLMGGETQYF. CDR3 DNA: TGTGCCAGCAGCCTCATGGGGGGTGAGACCCAGTACTTC.

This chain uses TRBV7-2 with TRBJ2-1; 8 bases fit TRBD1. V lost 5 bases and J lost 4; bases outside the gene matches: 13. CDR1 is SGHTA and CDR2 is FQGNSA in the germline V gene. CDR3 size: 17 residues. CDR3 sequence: CASSGQGPLGGYNEQFF. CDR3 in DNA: TGTGCCAGCAGCGGACAGGGCCCCCTCGGTGGGTACAATGAGCAGTTCTTC.

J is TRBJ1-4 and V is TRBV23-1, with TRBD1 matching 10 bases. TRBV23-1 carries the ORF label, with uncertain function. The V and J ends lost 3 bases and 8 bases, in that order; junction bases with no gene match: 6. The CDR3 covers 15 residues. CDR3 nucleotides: TGCGCCAGCAGTCATTCCGGGACAGGGGAGGAAAAACTGTTTTTT. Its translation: CASSHSGTGEEKLFF.

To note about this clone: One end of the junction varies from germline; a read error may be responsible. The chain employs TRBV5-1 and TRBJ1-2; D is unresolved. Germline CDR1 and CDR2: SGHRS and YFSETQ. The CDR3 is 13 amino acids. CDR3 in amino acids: CASSLKDSNRYDF. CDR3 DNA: TGCGCCAGCAGCTTGAAGGACTCCAACCGCTATGACTTC.

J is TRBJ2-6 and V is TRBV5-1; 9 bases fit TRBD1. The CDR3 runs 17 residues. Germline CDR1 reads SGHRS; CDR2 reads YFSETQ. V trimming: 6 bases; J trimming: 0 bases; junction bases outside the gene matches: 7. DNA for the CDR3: TGCGCCAGCACCTCGGGACAGGGATTCTCTGGGGCCAACGTCCTGACTTTC. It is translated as CASTSGQGFSGANVLTF.

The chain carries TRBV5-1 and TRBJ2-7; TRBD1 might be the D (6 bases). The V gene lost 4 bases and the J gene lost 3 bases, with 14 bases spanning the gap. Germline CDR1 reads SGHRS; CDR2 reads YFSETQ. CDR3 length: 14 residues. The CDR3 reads CASSLIGRGYEQYF. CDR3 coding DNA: TGCGCCAGCAGCCTGATAGGCAGGGGCTACGAGCAGTACTTC.

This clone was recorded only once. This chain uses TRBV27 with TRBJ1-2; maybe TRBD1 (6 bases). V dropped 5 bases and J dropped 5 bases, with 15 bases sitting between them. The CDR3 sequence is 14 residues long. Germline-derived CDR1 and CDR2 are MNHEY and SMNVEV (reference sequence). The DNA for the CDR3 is TGTGCCAGCAGTCCCGGAGGACAGTTTTATGGCTACACCTTC. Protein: CASSPGGQFYGYTF.

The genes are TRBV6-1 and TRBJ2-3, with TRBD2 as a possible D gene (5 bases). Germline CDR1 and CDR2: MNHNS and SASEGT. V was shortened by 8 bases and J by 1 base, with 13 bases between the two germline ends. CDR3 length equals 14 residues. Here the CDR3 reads CASREGPGTDTQYF. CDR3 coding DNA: TGTGCCAGCCGAGAGGGCCCCGGCACAGATACGCAGTATTTT.

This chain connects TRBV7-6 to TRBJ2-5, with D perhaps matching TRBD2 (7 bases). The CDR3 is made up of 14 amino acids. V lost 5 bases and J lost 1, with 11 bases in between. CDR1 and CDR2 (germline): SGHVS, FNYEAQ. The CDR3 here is CASSPGGRQETQYF. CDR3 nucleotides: TGTGCCAGCAGCCCCGGGGGGCGCCAAGAGACCCAGTACTTC.

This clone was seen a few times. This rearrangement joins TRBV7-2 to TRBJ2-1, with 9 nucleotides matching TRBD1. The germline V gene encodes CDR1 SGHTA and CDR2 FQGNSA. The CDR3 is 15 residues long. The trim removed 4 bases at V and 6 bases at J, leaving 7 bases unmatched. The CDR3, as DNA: TGTGCCAGCAGCTCCGGGACAGGGATGGGCAATGAGCAGTTCTTC. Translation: CASSSGTGMGNEQFF.

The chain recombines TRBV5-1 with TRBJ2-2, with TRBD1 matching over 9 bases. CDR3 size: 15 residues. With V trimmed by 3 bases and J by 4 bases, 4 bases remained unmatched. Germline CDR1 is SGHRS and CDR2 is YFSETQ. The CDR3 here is CASSSGTGTTGELFF. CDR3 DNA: TGCGCCAGCAGCTCGGGGACAGGGACCACCGGGGAGCTGTTTTTT.

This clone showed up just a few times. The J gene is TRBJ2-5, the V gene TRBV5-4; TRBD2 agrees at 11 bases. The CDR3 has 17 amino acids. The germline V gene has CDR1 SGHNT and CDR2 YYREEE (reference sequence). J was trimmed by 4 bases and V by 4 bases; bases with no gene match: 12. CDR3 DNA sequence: TGTGCCAGCAGCGGAACCCGTAGCGGGGGGGCAGGAGAGACCCAGTACTTC. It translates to CASSGTRSGGAGETQYF. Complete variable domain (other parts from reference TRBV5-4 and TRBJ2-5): ETGVTQSPTHLIKTRGQQVTLRCSSQSGHNTVSWYQQALGQGPQFIFQYYREEENGRGNFPPRFSGLQFPNYSSELNVNALELDDSALYLCASSGTRSGGAGETQYFGPGTRLLVL.

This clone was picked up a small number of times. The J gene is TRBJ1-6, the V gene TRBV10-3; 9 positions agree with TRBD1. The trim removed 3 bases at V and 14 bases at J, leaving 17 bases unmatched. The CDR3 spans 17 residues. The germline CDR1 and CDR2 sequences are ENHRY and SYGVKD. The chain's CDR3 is CAISDWGQGAYRGALHF. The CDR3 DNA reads TGTGCCATCAGTGATTGGGGACAGGGCGCCTACCGGGGGGCCCTCCACTTT.

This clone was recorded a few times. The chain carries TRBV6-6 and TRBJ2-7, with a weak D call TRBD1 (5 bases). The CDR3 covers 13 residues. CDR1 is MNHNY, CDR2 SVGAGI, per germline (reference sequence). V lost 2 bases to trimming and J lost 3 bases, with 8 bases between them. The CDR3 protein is CASSYAQGYEQYF. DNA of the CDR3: TGTGCCAGCAGTTACGCTCAGGGCTACGAGCAGTACTTC.